The 10 T cell receptor beta chains below come from one sample, sequenced in a study of beta chain features in type 1 diabetes. Study observations and caveats: All four CD4+ subsets from Type 1 diabetes patients carried moderately but significantly shorter TCRB CDR3s.

Antigens of these TCRs are unknown. The sequenced template was cDNA made from the entire isolated RNA. Using immunoSEQ multiplex PCR, the repertoire was profiled, and TCRdb retains in-frame clones only, with some absent. The sample carries some 360,000 clones, over 9% recorded once. Material for sequencing was central memory CD4+ T cells from blood. The origin of the receptors is a man aged 25-45 years with type 1 diabetes.

The chain carries TRBV5-1 and TRBJ1-4; a possible D gene is TRBD1 (5 bases). This CDR3 has 15 amino acids. V shed 4 bases and J shed 6 bases, with 16 bases lying between them. From germline, CDR1 is SGHRS and CDR2 YFSETQ. CDR3 loop: CASSPGAGRDEKLFF. The CDR3 nucleotides read TGCGCCAGCAGCCCTGGGGCAGGGAGGGATGAAAAACTGTTTTTT. Full variable domain (missing parts from reference TRBV5-1 and TRBJ1-4): KAGVTQTPRYLIKTRGQQVTLSCSPISGHRSVSWYQQTPGQGLQFLFEYFSETQRNKGNFPGRFSGRQFSNSRSEMNVSTLELGDSALYLCASSPGAGRDEKLFFGSGTQLSVL.

This clone turned up a few times. The V and J genes are TRBV5-1 and TRBJ2-3, with D tentatively TRBD2 (6 bases). V was shortened by 7 bases and J by 4 bases, with 19 bases between the two germline ends. This CDR3 comprises 15 residues. The V gene's germline CDR1 is SGHRS and CDR2 YFSETQ. This CDR3 reads CASGSGERSADTQYF. CDR3 in DNA: TGCGCCAGCGGTTCGGGGGAGCGTAGCGCAGATACGCAGTATTTT.

This clone was detected only a few times. CDR3 sequence reads: CASKATSAYEQYF. The CDR3 bases are TGCGCCAGCAAGGCGACTAGCGCCTACGAGCAGTACTTC. The rearrangement uses TRBV10-2 and TRBJ2-7; 8 bases are shared with TRBD2. Trimming cost V 7 bases and J 2 bases; bases outside gene matches: 4. This CDR3 has 13 amino acids. The germline V gene encodes CDR1 WSHSY and CDR2 SAAADI.

This clone was counted at least ten times. The V and J genes are TRBV7-9 and TRBJ2-3; the D gene is possibly TRBD2 (5 bases). With 0 bases removed from V and 4 bases from J, the gap between germline ends came to 14 bases. This CDR3 spans 16 amino acids. Germline V lookup: CDR1 SEHNR, CDR2 FQNEAQ (reference sequence). CDR3 amino acids: CASSLAILVKADTQYF. The CDR3, as DNA: TGTGCCAGCAGCTTAGCGATACTAGTGAAAGCAGATACGCAGTATTTT.

This clone appeared a few times. J is TRBJ2-2 and V is TRBV2, with D tentatively TRBD1 (5 bases). This CDR3 is 15 amino acids long. Trimming shortened V by 3 bases and J by 2 bases, and 10 bases separated the two germline ends. Germline V CDR1 and CDR2: SNHLY, FYNNEI. The DNA of the CDR3 is TGTGCCAGCAGTGATGAAGGGGTTAACACCGGGGAGCTGTTTTTT. As protein: CASSDEGVNTGELFF. Full variable domain (outside the CDR3, taken from reference TRBV2 and TRBJ2-2): EPEVTQTPSHQVTQMGQEVILRCVPISNHLYFYWYRQILGQKVEFLVSFYNNEISEKSEIFDDQFSVERPDGSNFTLKIRSTKLEDSAMYFCASSDEGVNTGELFFGEGSRLTVL.

This sequence joins TRBV7-9 and TRBJ2-7, with D maybe TRBD1 (6 bases). With 4 bases removed from V and 5 bases from J, the gap between germline ends came to 15 bases. The CDR3 loop spans 14 amino acids. CDR1 is SEHNR and CDR2 is FQNEAQ in the germline V gene (reference sequence). CDR3 DNA sequence: TGTGCCAGCAGCTCCCCTCAGGGGCGGAACGAGCAGTACTTC. Its translation is CASSSPQGRNEQYF.

The CDR3 protein is CASSFKPYEQYF. The CDR3 DNA follows: TGTGCCAGCAGTTTCAAACCCTACGAGCAGTACTTC. The gene calls are TRBV28 and TRBJ2-7; D unresolved. The CDR3 loop spans 12 amino acids. Germline loops: CDR1 MDHEN, CDR2 SYDVKM. V lost 3 bases and J 2 bases, leaving 5 bases between the germline ends. Complete variable domain (other parts from reference TRBV28 and TRBJ2-7): DVKVTQSSRYLVKRTGEKVFLECVQDMDHENMFWYRQDPGLGLRLIYFSYDVKMKEKGDIPEGYSVSREKKERFSLILESASTNQTSMYLCASSFKPYEQYFGPGTRLTVT.

The chain links TRBV28 to TRBJ1-6; perhaps TRBD1 as D (5 bases). Looked up from germline, CDR1 is MDHEN and CDR2 is SYDVKM. The CDR3 consists of 13 residues. V lost 6 bases and J 8 bases, leaving 11 bases between the germline ends. CDR3 amino acids: CASRPDSYSPLHF. The CDR3 DNA sequence: TGTGCCAGCAGACCCGACAGTTATTCACCCCTCCACTTT.

This clone appeared many times. The chain combines TRBV7-3 with TRBJ2-2; D is ambiguous. The germline V and J ends were trimmed by 4 bases and 0 bases, with 3 bases remaining between them. The CDR3 totals 13 residues. The germline V gene has CDR1 SGHTA and CDR2 FQGTGA. CDR3 in amino acids: CASSSPNTGELFF. The CDR3 coding sequence is TGTGCCAGCAGCTCTCCGAACACCGGGGAGCTGTTTTTT.

This rearrangement joins TRBV6-6 to TRBJ1-5, with 10 bases fitting TRBD1. CDR1 and CDR2 from the germline V gene are MNHNY and SVGAGI (reference sequence). Losses at the gene ends were 6 bases for V and 6 bases for J; bases not matched to a gene: 8. CDR3 length: 15 amino acids. The CDR3 coding sequence is TGTGCCAGCAGCCGGGGACAGGGGCCGTCTCAGCCCCAGCATTTT. Translating it yields CASSRGQGPSQPQHF.